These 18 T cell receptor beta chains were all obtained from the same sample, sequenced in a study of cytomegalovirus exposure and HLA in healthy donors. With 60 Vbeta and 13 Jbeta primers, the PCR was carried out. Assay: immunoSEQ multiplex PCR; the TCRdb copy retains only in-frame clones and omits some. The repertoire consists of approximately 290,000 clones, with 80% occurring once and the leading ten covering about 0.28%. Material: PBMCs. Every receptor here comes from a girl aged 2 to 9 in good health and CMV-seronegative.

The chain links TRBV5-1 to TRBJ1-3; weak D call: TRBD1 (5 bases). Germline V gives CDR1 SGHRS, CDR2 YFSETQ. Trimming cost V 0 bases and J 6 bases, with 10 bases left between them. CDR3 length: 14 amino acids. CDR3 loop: CASSLDDSINTIYF. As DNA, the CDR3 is TGCGCCAGCAGCTTGGATGACAGCATAAACACCATATATTTT.

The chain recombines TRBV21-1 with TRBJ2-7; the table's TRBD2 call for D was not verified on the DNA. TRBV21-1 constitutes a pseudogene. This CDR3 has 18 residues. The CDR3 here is CASSKASAGVRATDEQYF. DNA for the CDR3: TGTGCCAGCAGCAAAGCCTCGGCGGGTGTTAGAGCTACGGACGAGCAGTACTTC.

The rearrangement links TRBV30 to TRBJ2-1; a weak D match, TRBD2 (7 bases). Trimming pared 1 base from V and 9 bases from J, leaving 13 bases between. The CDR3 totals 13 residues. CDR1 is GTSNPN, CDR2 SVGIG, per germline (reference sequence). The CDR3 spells CAWSGGGAGEQFF. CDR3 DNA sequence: TGTGCCTGGAGTGGTGGGGGGGCCGGTGAGCAGTTCTTC.

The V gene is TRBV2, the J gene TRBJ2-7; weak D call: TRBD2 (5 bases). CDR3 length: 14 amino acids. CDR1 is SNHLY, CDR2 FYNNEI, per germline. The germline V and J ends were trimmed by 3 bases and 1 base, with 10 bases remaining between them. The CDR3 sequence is CASSDGNSSYEQYF. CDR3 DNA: TGTGCCAGCAGTGACGGGAATAGTTCCTACGAGCAGTACTTC.

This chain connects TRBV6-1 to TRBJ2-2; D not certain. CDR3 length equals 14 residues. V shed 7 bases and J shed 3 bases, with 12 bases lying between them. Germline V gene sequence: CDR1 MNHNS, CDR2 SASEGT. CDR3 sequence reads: CASKETPYTGELFF. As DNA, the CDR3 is TGTGCCAGCAAAGAGACTCCCTACACCGGGGAGCTGTTTTTT.

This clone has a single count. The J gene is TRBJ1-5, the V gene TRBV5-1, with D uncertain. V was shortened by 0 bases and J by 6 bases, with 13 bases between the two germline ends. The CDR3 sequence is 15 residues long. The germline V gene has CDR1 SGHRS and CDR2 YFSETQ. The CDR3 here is CASSLAGNSGQPQHF. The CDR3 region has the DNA TGCGCCAGCAGCTTGGCGGGGAATTCGGGTCAGCCCCAGCATTTT.

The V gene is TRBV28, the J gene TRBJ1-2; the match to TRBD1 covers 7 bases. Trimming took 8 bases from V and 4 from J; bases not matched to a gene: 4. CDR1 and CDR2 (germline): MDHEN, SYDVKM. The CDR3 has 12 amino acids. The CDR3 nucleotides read TGTGCCAGCGGCCGGGACAGCTATGGCTACACCTTC. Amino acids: CASGRDSYGYTF.

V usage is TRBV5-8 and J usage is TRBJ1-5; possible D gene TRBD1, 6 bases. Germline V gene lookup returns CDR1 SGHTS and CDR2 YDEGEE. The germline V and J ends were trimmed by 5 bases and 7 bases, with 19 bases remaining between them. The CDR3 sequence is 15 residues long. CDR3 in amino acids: CASRPPQGSLQPQHF. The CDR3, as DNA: TGTGCCAGCAGACCACCACAGGGCTCGTTGCAGCCCCAGCATTTT. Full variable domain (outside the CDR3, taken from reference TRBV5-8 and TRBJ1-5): EAGVTQSPTHLIKTRGQQATLRCSPISGHTSVYWYQQALGLGLQFLLWYDEGEERNRGNFPPRFSGRQFPNYSSELNVNALELEDSALYLCASRPPQGSLQPQHFGDGTRLSIL.

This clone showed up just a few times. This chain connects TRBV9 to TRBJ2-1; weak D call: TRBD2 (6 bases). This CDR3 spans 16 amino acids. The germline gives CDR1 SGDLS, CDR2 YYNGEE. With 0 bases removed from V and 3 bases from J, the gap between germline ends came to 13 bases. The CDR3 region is CASSVGAGLLYNEQFF. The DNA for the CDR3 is TGTGCCAGCAGCGTAGGGGCGGGGCTGCTCTACAATGAGCAGTTCTTC.

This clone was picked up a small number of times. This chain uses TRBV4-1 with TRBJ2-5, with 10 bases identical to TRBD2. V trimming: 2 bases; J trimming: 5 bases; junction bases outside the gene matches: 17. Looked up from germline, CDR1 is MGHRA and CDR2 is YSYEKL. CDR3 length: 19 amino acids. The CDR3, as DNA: TGCGCCAGCAGCCAACTCAGGGGGGGGCTAGCGGGAGTTAGGGAGACCCAGTACTTC. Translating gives CASSQLRGGLAGVRETQYF.

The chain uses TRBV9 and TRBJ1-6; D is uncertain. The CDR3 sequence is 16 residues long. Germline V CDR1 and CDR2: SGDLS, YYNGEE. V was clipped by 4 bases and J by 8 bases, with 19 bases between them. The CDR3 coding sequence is TGTGCCAGCAGCCACCGTCGAGGGCAAGCGTATTCACCCCTCCACTTT. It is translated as CASSHRRGQAYSPLHF.

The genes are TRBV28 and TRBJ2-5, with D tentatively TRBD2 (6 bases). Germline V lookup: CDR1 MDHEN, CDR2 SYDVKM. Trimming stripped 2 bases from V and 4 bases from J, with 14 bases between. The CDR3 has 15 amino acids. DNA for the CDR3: TGTGCCAGCAGTTTACCGGGGGTGGCGGGAGAGACCCAGTACTTC. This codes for CASSLPGVAGETQYF.

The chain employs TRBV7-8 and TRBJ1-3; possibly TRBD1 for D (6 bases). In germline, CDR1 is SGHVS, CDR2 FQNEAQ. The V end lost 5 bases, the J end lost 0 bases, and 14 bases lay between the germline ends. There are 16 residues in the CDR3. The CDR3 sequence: CASSNRQATSGNTIYF. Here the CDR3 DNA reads TGTGCCAGCAGCAATCGACAGGCGACCTCTGGAAACACCATATATTTT.

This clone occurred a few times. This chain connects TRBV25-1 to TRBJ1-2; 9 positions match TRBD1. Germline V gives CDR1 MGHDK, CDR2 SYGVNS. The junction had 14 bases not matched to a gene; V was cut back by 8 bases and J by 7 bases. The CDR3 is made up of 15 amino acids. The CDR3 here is CASSSPGQGRVGYTF. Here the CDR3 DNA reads TGTGCCAGCTCCTCTCCGGGACAGGGTCGGGTTGGCTACACCTTC.

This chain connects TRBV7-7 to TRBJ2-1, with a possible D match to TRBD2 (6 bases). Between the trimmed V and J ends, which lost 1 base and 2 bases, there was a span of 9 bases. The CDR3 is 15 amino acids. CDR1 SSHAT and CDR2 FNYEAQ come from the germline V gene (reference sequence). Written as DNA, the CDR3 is TGTGCCAGCAGCTTAGTTACTAGCCCCTACAATGAGCAGTTCTTC. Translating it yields CASSLVTSPYNEQFF.

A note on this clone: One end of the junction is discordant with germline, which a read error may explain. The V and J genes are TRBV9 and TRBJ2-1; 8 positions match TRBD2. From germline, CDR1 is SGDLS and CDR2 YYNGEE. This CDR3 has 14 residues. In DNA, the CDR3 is TGTGCCGGCAGCCCCCGGGGGGGGAACAATGAGCAGTTCTTC. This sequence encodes CAGSPRGGNNEQFF.

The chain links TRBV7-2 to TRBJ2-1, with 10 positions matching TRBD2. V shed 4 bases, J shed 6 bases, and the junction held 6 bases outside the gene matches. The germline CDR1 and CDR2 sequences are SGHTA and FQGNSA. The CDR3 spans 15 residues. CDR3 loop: CASSSKSGGANEQFF. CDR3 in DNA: TGTGCCAGCAGCTCTAAAAGCGGGGGGGCCAATGAGCAGTTCTTC.

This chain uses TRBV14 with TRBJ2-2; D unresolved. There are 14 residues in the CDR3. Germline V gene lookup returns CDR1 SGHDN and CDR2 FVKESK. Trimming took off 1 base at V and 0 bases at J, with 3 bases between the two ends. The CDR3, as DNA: TGTGCCAGCAGCCAAGGAGCGAACACCGGGGAGCTGTTTTTT. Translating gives CASSQGANTGELFF.